This T cell receptor beta chain was identified during a study of T cell clonality in common variable immunodeficiency. Study findings and constraints: CVID patient heterogeneity limited repertoire-clinical complication correlations.

In germline, CDR1 is SGHTA, CDR2 FQGNSA. The junction had 6 bases not matched to a gene; V was cut back by 5 bases and J by 5 bases. The CDR3 runs 14 residues. Assay used: immunoSEQ multiplex PCR; TCRdb lists only in-frame clones, some missing. The sample was found to contain roughly 50,000 clones, and every one recurs. Both groups were predominantly of Caucasian heritage. This clone was seen many times. Antigen specificity is unknown. The read is 3 residues too short to cover the CDR3 end, so that end is filled in from the germline J gene. This receptor was identified in a person aged 18 to 75 in good health. The sequenced material came from peripheral blood mononuclear cells. This chain uses TRBV7-2 with TRBJ2-5; TRBD1 aligns across 9 bases. CDR3 DNA (partial): TGTGCCAGCAGCCGAACCGGGACAGGGGAGACC. Translating gives CASSRTGTGET. The whole CDR3 protein is CASSRTGTGETQYF.